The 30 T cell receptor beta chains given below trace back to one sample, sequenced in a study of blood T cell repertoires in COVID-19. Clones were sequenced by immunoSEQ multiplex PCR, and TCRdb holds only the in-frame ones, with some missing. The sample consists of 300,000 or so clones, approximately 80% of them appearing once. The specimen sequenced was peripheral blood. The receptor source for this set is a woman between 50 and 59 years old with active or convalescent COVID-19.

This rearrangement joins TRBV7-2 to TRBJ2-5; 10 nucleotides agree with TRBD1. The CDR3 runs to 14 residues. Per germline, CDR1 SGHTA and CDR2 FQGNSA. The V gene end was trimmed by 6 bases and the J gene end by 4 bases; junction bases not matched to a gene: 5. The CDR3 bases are TGTGCCAGCAGTTCCCGACAGGGGGCAGAGACCCAGTACTTC. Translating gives CASSSRQGAETQYF.

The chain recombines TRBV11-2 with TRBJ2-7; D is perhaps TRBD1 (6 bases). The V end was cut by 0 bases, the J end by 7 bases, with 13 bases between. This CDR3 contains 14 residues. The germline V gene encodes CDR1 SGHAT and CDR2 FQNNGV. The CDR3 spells CASSLEAGAREQYF. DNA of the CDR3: TGTGCCAGCAGCTTAGAGGCAGGGGCAAGAGAGCAGTACTTC.

CDR3 in DNA: TGTGCCACCGACGAGGGCGAAGGTTTGGCTAACTATGGCTACACCTTC. This codes for CATDEGEGLANYGYTF. The chain uses TRBV28 and TRBJ1-2, with unresolved D. Germline assignment: CDR1 MDHEN and CDR2 SYDVKM. The V end lost 10 bases, the J end lost 0 bases, and 21 bases lay between the germline ends. The CDR3 extends over 16 amino acids.

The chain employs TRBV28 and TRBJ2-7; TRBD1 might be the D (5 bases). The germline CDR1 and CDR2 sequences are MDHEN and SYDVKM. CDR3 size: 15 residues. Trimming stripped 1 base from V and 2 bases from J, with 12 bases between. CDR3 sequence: CASSLFRAAPYEQYF. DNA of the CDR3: TGTGCCAGCAGTTTATTCAGGGCGGCCCCCTACGAGCAGTACTTC. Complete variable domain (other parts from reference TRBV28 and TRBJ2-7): DVKVTQSSRYLVKRTGEKVFLECVQDMDHENMFWYRQDPGLGLRLIYFSYDVKMKEKGDIPEGYSVSREKKERFSLILESASTNQTSMYLCASSLFRAAPYEQYFGPGTRLTVT.

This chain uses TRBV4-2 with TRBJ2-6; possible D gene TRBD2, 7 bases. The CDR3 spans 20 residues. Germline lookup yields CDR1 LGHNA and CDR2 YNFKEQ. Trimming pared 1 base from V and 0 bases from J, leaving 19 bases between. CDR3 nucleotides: TGTGCCAGCAGCCAAGCCCTGTCCGGGGAGGGGGGCTCTGGGGCCAACGTCCTGACTTTC. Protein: CASSQALSGEGGSGANVLTF.

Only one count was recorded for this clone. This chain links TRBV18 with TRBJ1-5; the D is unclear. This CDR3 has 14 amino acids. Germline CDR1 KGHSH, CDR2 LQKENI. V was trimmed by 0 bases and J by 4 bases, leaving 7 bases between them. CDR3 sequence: CASSPPGVNQPQHF. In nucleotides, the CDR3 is TGTGCCAGCTCACCACCTGGAGTAAATCAGCCCCAGCATTTT.

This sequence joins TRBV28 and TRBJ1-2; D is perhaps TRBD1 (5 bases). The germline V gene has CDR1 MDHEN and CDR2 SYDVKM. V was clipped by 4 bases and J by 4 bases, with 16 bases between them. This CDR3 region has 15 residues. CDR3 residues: CASSWQGLTGYGYTF. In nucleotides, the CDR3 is TGTGCCAGCAGTTGGCAGGGCCTCACTGGCTATGGCTACACCTTC.

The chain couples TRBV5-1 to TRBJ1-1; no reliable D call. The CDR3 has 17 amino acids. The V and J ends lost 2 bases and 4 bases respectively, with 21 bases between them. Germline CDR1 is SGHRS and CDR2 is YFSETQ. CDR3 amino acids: CASSFIGTALPGTEAFF. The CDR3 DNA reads TGCGCCAGCAGCTTTATCGGTACAGCTCTTCCTGGCACTGAAGCTTTCTTT.

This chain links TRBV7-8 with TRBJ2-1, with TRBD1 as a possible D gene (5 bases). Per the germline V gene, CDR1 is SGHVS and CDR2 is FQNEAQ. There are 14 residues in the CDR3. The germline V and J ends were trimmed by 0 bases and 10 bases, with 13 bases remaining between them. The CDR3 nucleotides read TGTGCCAGCAGCTTAGCGCTCTACCCAGGGGAGCAGTTCTTC. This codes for CASSLALYPGEQFF. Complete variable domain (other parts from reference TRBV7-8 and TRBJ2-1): GAGVSQSPRYKVAKRGQDVALRCDPISGHVSLFWYQQALGQGPEFLTYFQNEAQLDKSGLPSDRFFAERPEGSVSTLKIQRTQQEDSAVYLCASSLALYPGEQFFGPGTRLTVL.

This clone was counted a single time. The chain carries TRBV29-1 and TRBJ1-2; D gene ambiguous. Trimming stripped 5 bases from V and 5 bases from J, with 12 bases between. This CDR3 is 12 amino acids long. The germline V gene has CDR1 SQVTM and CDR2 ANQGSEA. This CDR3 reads CSVSYPGYGYTF. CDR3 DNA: TGCAGCGTTTCTTATCCGGGTTATGGCTACACCTTC. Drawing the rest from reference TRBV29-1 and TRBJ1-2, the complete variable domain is SAVISQKPSRDICQRGTSLTIQCQVDSQVTMMFWYRQQPGQSLTLIATANQGSEATYESGFVIDKFPISRPNLTFSTLTVSNMSPEDSSIYLCSVSYPGYGYTFGSGTRLTVV.

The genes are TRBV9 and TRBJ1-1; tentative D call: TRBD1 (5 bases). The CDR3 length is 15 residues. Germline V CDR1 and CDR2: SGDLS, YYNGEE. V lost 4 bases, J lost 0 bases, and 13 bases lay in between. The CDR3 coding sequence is TGTGCCAGCAGCCCCCGGGGGGGACTGAACACTGAAGCTTTCTTT. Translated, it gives CASSPRGGLNTEAFF.

The CDR3 nucleotides read TGTGCCAGCAGACCCGGGACAGTCTCTGGCTACACCTTC. This encodes CASRPGTVSGYTF. This sequence joins TRBV28 and TRBJ1-2, with TRBD1 identical over 7 bases. Looked up from germline, CDR1 is MDHEN and CDR2 is SYDVKM. CDR3 length: 13 residues. Unmatched junction bases numbered 8, after V lost 6 bases and J lost 7 bases.

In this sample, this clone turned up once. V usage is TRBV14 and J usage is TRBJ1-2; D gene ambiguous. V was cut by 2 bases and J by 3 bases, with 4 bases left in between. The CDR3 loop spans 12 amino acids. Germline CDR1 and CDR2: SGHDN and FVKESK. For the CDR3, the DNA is TGTGCCAGCAGCCAAAGAGACTATGGCTACACCTTC. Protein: CASSQRDYGYTF.

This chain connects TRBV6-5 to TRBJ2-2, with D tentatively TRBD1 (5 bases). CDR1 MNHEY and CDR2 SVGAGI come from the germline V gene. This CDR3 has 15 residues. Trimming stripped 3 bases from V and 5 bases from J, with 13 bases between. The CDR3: CASSYYRFRTGELFF. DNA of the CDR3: TGTGCCAGCAGTTATTACAGGTTTCGGACCGGGGAGCTGTTTTTT.

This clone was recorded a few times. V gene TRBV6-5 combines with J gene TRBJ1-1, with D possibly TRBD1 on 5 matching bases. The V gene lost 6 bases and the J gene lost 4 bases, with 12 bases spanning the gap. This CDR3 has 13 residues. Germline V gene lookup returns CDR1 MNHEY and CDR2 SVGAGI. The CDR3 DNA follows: TGTGCCAGCAGCTCGGGGGTTGGCACTGAAGCTTTCTTT. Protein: CASSSGVGTEAFF.

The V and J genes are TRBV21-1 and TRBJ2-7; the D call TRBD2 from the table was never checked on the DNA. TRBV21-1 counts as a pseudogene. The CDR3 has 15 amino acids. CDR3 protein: CASKIATSGAYEQYF. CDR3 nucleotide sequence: TGTGCCAGTAAAATCGCGACTAGCGGAGCTTACGAGCAGTACTTC.

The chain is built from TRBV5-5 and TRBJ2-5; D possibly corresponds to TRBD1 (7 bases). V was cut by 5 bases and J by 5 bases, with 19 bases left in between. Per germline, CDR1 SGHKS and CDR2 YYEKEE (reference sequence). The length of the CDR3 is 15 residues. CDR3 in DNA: TGTGCCAGCAGGGATCAGGGGGGACGAGGGGAGACCCAGTACTTC. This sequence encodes CASRDQGGRGETQYF.

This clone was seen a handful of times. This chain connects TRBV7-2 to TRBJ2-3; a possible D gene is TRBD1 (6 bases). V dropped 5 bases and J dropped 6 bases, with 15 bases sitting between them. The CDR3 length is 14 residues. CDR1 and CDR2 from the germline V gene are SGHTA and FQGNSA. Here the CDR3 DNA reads TGTGCCAGCAGCCCCCAGGGGCCCGTGGATACGCAGTATTTT. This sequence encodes CASSPQGPVDTQYF.

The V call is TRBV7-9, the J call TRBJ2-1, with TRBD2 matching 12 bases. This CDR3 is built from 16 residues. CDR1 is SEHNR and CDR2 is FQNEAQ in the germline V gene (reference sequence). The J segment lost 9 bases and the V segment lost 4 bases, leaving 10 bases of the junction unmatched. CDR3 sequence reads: CASSSTSSGRAIEQFF. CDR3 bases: TGTGCCAGCAGCTCGACCTCTAGCGGGAGGGCCATTGAGCAGTTCTTC.

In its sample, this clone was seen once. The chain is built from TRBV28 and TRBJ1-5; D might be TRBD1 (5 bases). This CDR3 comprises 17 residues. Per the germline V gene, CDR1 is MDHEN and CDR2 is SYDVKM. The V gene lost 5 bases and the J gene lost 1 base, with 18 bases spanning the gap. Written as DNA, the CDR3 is TGTGCCAGCAGTCCGACCGGACACCTCCGGAGCAATCAGCCCCAGCATTTT. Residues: CASSPTGHLRSNQPQHF. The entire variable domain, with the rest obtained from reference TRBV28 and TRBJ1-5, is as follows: DVKVTQSSRYLVKRTGEKVFLECVQDMDHENMFWYRQDPGLGLRLIYFSYDVKMKEKGDIPEGYSVSREKKERFSLILESASTNQTSMYLCASSPTGHLRSNQPQHFGDGTRLSIL.

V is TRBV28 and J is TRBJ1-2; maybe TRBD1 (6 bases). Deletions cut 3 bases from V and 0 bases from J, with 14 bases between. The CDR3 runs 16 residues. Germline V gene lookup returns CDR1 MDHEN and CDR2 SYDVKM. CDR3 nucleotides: TGTGCCAGCAGTTTTGTGGGGGCCTTTGCTAACTATGGCTACACCTTC. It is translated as CASSFVGAFANYGYTF.

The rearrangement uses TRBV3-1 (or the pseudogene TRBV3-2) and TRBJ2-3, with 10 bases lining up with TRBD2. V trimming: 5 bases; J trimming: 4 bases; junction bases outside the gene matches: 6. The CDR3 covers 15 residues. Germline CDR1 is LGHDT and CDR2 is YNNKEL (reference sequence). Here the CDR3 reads CASSLSGRGADTQYF. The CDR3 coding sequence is TGTGCCAGCAGCTTGAGCGGGAGGGGTGCAGATACGCAGTATTTT.

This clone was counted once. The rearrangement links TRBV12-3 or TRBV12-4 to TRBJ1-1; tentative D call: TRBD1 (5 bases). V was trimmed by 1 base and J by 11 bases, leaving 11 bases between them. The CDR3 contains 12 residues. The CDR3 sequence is CASSLVGAQAFF. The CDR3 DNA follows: TGTGCCAGCAGTTTAGTAGGGGCTCAGGCTTTCTTT.

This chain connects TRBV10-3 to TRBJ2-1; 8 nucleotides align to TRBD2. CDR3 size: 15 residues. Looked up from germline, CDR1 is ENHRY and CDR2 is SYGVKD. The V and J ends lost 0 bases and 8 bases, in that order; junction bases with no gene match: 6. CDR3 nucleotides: TGTGCCATCAGTGAGTCAGGGACTAGTGTCGATGAGCAGTTCTTC. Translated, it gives CAISESGTSVDEQFF.

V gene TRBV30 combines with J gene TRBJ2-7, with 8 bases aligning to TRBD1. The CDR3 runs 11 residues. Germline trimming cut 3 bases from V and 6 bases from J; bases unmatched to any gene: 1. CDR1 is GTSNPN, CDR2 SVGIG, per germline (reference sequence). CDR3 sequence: CAWRDRAEQYF. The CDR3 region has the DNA TGTGCCTGGAGGGACAGGGCCGAGCAGTACTTC.

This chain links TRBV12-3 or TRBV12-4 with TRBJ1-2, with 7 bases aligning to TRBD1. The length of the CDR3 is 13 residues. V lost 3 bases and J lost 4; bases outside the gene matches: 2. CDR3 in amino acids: CASSFTGVYGYTF. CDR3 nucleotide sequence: TGTGCCAGCAGTTTTACAGGGGTCTATGGCTACACCTTC.

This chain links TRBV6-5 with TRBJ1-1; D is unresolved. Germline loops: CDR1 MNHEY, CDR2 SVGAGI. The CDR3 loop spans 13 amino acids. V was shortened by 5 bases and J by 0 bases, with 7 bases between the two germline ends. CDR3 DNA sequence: TGTGCCAGCAGTACCCAGGTGAACACTGAAGCTTTCTTT. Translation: CASSTQVNTEAFF.

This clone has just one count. CDR3: CASSLQAGEKAVYF. The CDR3 DNA reads as TGTGCCAGCAGCTTACAAGCGGGAGAGAAAGCGGTGTACTTC. The rearrangement joins TRBV7-9 to TRBJ2-7; 8 bases line up with TRBD2. The CDR3 loop spans 14 amino acids. CDR1 is SEHNR, CDR2 FQNEAQ, per germline (reference sequence). Trimming cost V 2 bases and J 12 bases; bases outside gene matches: 12.

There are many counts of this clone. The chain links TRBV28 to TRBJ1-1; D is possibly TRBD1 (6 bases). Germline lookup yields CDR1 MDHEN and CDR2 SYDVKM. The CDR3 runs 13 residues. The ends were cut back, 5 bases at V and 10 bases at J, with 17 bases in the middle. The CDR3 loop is CASSRGQPVVAFF. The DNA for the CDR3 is TGTGCCAGCAGTCGGGGACAACCGGTTGTAGCTTTCTTT.

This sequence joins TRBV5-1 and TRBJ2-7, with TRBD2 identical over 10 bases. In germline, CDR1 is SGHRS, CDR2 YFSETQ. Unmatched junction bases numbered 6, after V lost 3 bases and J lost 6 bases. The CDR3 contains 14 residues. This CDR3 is CASSWSSGSSEQYF. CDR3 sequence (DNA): TGCGCCAGCAGCTGGTCTAGCGGGAGTTCCGAGCAGTACTTC.